Listed below are T cell receptor beta chains from one sample, sequenced in a study of human T cells and chemical hapten exposure. From the RACE reads, TCRdb called clonotypes with MiXCR, one entry per CDR3 protein. The table includes 95,000 to 130,000 distinct CDR3 sequences, roughly an eighth detected once. This sample comprised whole blood, obtained in connection with sensitization to the hapten diphenylcyclopropenone (DPC). These receptors originate from a woman aged 45 to 65 with alopecia areata. Some clones in this sample may be carry-over from other donors' samples. CDR3s include the opening cysteine and the closing phenylalanine or tryptophan. A D gene is named only where the DNA matches it firmly. The size field is filled for only some rows; it gives once, few, many or a size class.

j_call d_call clone_size v_call cdr3_nt cdr3_aa
TRBJ2-7 TRBD2 few TRBV9 TGTGCCAGCAGCGTAGGGGGTGGTAGCGGGAGTTCTAGCTACGAGCAGTACTTC CASSVGGGSGSSSYEQYF
TRBJ2-4 TRBD1 many TRBV13 TGTGCCAGCAGCTCGTCCCGGGACAGGGGAGGGCTAGCCAAAAACATTCAGTACTTC CASSSSRDRGGLAKNIQYF
TRBJ1-1 - few TRBV7-2 TGTGCCAGCAGCCCAACAGGGCCGGGTAGGGCTTTCTTT CASSPTGPGRAFF
TRBJ1-1 - - TRBV4-3 TGCGCCAGCAGCCAAGTTCAAGGGATGAACACTGAAGCTTTCTTT CASSQVQGMNTEAFF
TRBJ2-1 - few TRBV7-9 TGTGCCAGCAGCTTAGCTGCGGCCCTTCAGTTCTTC CASSLAAALQFF
TRBJ1-2 - few TRBV12-3/TRBV12-4 TGTGCCAGCAGTGACAGGTTTGGCTACACCTTC CASSDRFGYTF
TRBJ1-4 TRBD1 - TRBV28 TGTGCCAGCCTCTCAGGGACAGGGGGTGAAAAACTGTTTTTT CASLSGTGGEKLFF
TRBJ2-1 - few TRBV27 TGTGCCAGCAGTTTTCGCGACAATGAGCAGTTCTTC CASSFRDNEQFF
TRBJ2-3 - few TRBV23-1 TGCGCCAGCACCGAGGGAAAGACAGATACGCAGTATTTT CASTEGKTDTQYF
TRBJ1-5 TRBD1 - TRBV12-3/TRBV12-4 TGTGCCAGCACCGGGACAGGGCGGAATCAGCCCCAGCATTTT CASTGTGRNQPQHF
TRBJ1-5 - many TRBV6-1 TGTGCCAGCAGTAGTGCGGCGGGGTTGGGTCAGCCCCAGCATTTT CASSSAAGLGQPQHF